These 18 T cell receptor beta chains originate from one sample sequenced in a study of graft-versus-host responses after intestinal transplantation (dated by TCRdb to 2020 to 2023). Libraries were prepared through the immunoSEQ multiplex PCR assay. In TCRdb, the immuneACCESS table is reduced to in-frame sequences with V and J assigned. These tables do not hold every clone; where another copy was compared, an unresolved V gene accounts for under half, and the others remain unexplained. The sample table holds approximately 6,400 clones, of which 22% were seen once. The leading ten clones occupy around 6% of the sample. The time point label of this sample denotes: cells obtained before transplantation from donor or recipient. Sequenced here: alloreactive CD4+ T cells from a mixed lymphocyte reaction culture, sampled before transplantation. What the cell subset or site label conveys for this sample: CFSE-low proliferating T cells sorted from roughly six-day pre-transplant mixed lymphocyte reaction (GvH or HvG direction). Receptors were obtained from a human patient who was an organ donor for intestinal transplantation.

This clone was observed a few times. The chain carries TRBV30 and TRBJ1-2; D possibly corresponds to TRBD1 (6 bases). From germline, CDR1 is GTSNPN and CDR2 SVGIG (reference sequence). The CDR3 has 11 residues. V dropped 0 bases and J dropped 7 bases, with 6 bases sitting between them. CDR3 protein: CAWSVGGGYTF. The CDR3 nucleotides read TGTGCCTGGAGTGTAGGGGGTGGCTACACCTTC.

The gene calls are TRBV6-1 and TRBJ2-7, with 7 bases lining up with TRBD1. After removal of 6 bases from V and 3 bases from J, the junction contained 8 bases not matched to a gene. Germline CDR1 is MNHNS and CDR2 is SASEGT. CDR3 length equals 14 residues. Here the CDR3 DNA reads TGTGCCAGCAGCTATAACAGGGGTCACTACGAGCAGTACTTC. As protein: CASSYNRGHYEQYF.

The V gene is TRBV7-2, the J gene TRBJ1-3; D gene unclear. CDR3 length: 16 amino acids. Germline-derived CDR1 and CDR2 are SGHTA and FQGNSA. The V and J ends lost 1 base and 4 bases respectively, with 14 bases between them. The CDR3 DNA sequence: TGTGCCAGCAGCTTAGTCTACACTCTGGGAGGAAACACCATATATTTT. Its protein product is CASSLVYTLGGNTIYF.

This clone is medium-sized in the sample. The V and J genes are TRBV2 and TRBJ2-7, with D maybe TRBD2 (7 bases). The germline V gene encodes CDR1 SNHLY and CDR2 FYNNEI. Deletions cut 3 bases from V and 6 bases from J, with 12 bases between. The CDR3 consists of 13 residues. CDR3 protein: CASSDRGGGEQYF. CDR3 sequence (DNA): TGTGCCAGCAGTGACAGGGGCGGGGGCGAGCAGTACTTC.

The CDR3 DNA sequence: TGCGCCAGCAGCTTTAGAGACAGGGGCGTAAATGAGCAGTTCTTC. Residues: CASSFRDRGVNEQFF. This chain uses TRBV5-1 with TRBJ2-1; TRBD1 aligns across 8 bases. V lost 2 bases, J lost 7 bases, and 8 bases stayed unmatched. CDR1 and CDR2 (germline): SGHRS, YFSETQ. The CDR3 totals 15 residues.

The genes are TRBV6-8 and TRBJ2-5, with D perhaps matching TRBD1 or TRBD2 (6 bases each). V was trimmed by 5 bases and J by 5 bases, leaving 12 bases between them. This CDR3 comprises 13 residues. Germline assignment: CDR1 MNHGY and CDR2 SAAAGT. The CDR3 DNA reads TGTGCCAGCAGTCGGGGGCTGCGGGAGACCCAGTACTTC. It translates to CASSRGLRETQYF.

The chain employs TRBV2 and TRBJ2-1; 11 nucleotides align to TRBD2. CDR1 is SNHLY, CDR2 FYNNEI, per germline. Unmatched junction bases numbered 7, after V lost 6 bases and J lost 6 bases. The CDR3 consists of 15 residues. CDR3 in DNA: TGTGCCAGCAGCTTAGCGGGGGGGGGCATCAATGAGCAGTTCTTC. Translating gives CASSLAGGGINEQFF.

In this sample, this clone turned up a few times. One junction end does not reproduce the germline sequence, and a read error may be involved. The V and J genes are TRBV7-3 and TRBJ2-2; 11 nucleotides align to TRBD2. The CDR3 is made up of 16 amino acids. Germline CDR1 SGHTA, CDR2 FQGTGA. This CDR3 is CASSLLLAGVKLGAVF. CDR3 DNA sequence: TGTGCCAGCAGCCTTCTACTAGCGGGGGTGAAGTTGGGAGCTGTTTTT.

This clone was picked up a small number of times. The rearrangement joins TRBV7-9 to TRBJ2-7; D is uncertain. The V end lost 1 base, the J end lost 1 base, and 5 bases lay between the germline ends. The CDR3 has 13 amino acids. Germline V lookup: CDR1 SEHNR, CDR2 FQNEAQ (reference sequence). CDR3 nucleotide sequence: TGTGCCAGCAGCTTAGATATGTCCTACGAGCAGTACTTC. The encoded protein is CASSLDMSYEQYF.

V and J are TRBV9 and TRBJ2-5; TRBD2 matches 8 bases. Trimming removed 0 bases from V and 1 base from J; junction bases left unmatched: 8. The CDR3 covers 17 residues. Germline loops: CDR1 SGDLS, CDR2 YYNGEE. CDR3 bases: TGTGCCAGCAGCGTAGCTACGAGCGGGGGCTCCCAAGAGACCCAGTACTTC. Its protein is CASSVATSGGSQETQYF. Variable domain in full (rest from reference TRBV9 and TRBJ2-5): DSGVTQTPKHLITATGQRVTLRCSPRSGDLSVYWYQQSLDQGLQFLIQYYNGEERAKGNILERFSAQQFPDLHSELNLSSLELGDSALYFCASSVATSGGSQETQYFGPGTRLLVL.

In its sample, this clone was seen a few times. The chain combines TRBV7-6 with TRBJ2-7; 7 nucleotides match TRBD2. The germline V gene encodes CDR1 SGHVS and CDR2 FNYEAQ. V shed 5 bases and J 3 bases; nucleotides not matched to a gene: 10. The CDR3 is made up of 15 amino acids. DNA for the CDR3: TGTGCCAGCAGCCCCGGACTAGGCGGCATCTACGAGCAGTACTTC. The encoded protein is CASSPGLGGIYEQYF.

Note on this clone: A much larger clonotype is one base distant, so this may be a read error. This chain links TRBV7-1 with TRBJ2-7, with D hard to call. TRBV7-1 is an open reading frame, and its role is uncertain. The CDR3 consists of 14 residues. The ends were cut back, 5 bases at V and 2 bases at J, with 13 bases in the middle. The CDR3 DNA is TGTGCCAGCAGCCTACGGATAGCCCCCTACGAGCAGTACTTC. It specifies CASSLRIAPYEQYF.

This clone was recorded a few times. This rearrangement joins TRBV11-3 to TRBJ1-2; perhaps TRBD1 as D (5 bases). This CDR3 contains 16 residues. Germline V gene lookup returns CDR1 SGHNT and CDR2 YENEEA. Trimming pared 2 bases from V and 1 base from J, leaving 14 bases between. The chain's CDR3 is CASSLNPGGFNYGYTF. CDR3 sequence (DNA): TGTGCCAGCAGCTTAAACCCCGGGGGGTTTAACTATGGCTACACCTTC.

This clone was seen only a few times. The gene calls are TRBV4-3 and TRBJ2-5, with 8 bases aligning to TRBD2. There are 15 residues in the CDR3. Germline V gene data show CDR1 as LGHNA and CDR2 as YSLEER. V dropped 2 bases and J dropped 4; count of bases not matched to a gene: 6. This chain's CDR3 is CASSQSGLAGETQYF. In nucleotides, the CDR3 is TGCGCCAGCAGCCAATCAGGACTAGCCGGAGAGACCCAGTACTTC.

J is TRBJ2-7 and V is TRBV11-3; D might be TRBD1 (6 bases). The V gene's germline CDR1 is SGHNT and CDR2 YENEEA. V dropped 3 bases and J dropped 6 bases, with 12 bases sitting between them. This CDR3 has 13 amino acids. The CDR3, as DNA: TGTGCCAGCAGCTTCGGACAGCAGTTCGAGCAGTACTTC. Its protein is CASSFGQQFEQYF.

The sample holds a few counts of this clone. A far larger clone is off by one base, so a read error is likely. At the DNA level, this CDR3 is encoded by other sequences in the same sample as well. The DNA of the CDR3 is TGTGCCAGCAGCCAAGACCGATGGACAGTCCAGGGGCCCCAGCATTTT. It translates to CASSQDRWTVQGPQHF. The gene calls are TRBV5-4 and TRBJ1-5, with a weak D call TRBD1 (6 bases). Per the germline V gene, CDR1 is SGHNT and CDR2 is YYREEE (reference sequence). The CDR3 is 16 amino acids. Trimming left V 4 bases short and J 9 bases short, with 23 bases between.

This chain joins TRBV6-5 and TRBJ1-6; D unclear. V was clipped by 6 bases and J by 10 bases, with 10 bases between them. From germline, CDR1 is MNHEY and CDR2 SVGAGI. The CDR3 extends over 12 amino acids. CDR3 in amino acids: CASRPLISPLHF. The CDR3 DNA reads as TGTGCCAGCAGACCCCTCATCTCACCCCTCCACTTT.

The chain joins TRBV11-3 to TRBJ2-7, with 7 bases lining up with TRBD2. V shed 5 bases and J 3 bases; nucleotides not matched to a gene: 10. CDR3 length: 15 residues. CDR1 and CDR2 (germline): SGHNT, YENEEA. The CDR3 region is CASSPGLGGIYEQYF. In DNA, the CDR3 is TGTGCCAGCAGCCCCGGACTAGGCGGCATCTACGAGCAGTACTTC.